This T cell receptor beta chain was recorded in a study of shared clonotypes between healthy human individuals. An even split of each subset's genomic DNA across several immunoSEQ plates was performed. Profiling relied on immunoSEQ multiplex PCR, and the TCRdb table lists in-frame clones only, not all of them. This table holds over 400,000 clones, approximately 95% found once. Notes on the study in general: What naive subsets generally showed was a larger estimated richness than memory subsets showed. Donor scarcity curtailed the genetic and exposure-history diversity represented herein.

The CDR3 runs to 15 residues. The ends were cut back, 7 bases at V and 5 bases at J, with 18 bases in the middle. CDR1 and CDR2 from the germline V gene are MNHNY and SVGAGI (reference sequence). Comment on this clone: Antigen: not known.

Investigators divided CD4+ cells into CD45RA+ naive and CD45RA-negative memory subsets. The gene calls are TRBV6-6 and TRBJ2-1; possibly TRBD2 for D (6 bases). Sequencing input: naive CD4+ T cells sorted from blood. Subset noted: CD45RA+ positively selected. The receptor's source is a woman in her 30s in good health. The CDR3 nucleotides are TGTGCCAGCAAGAATGGGCCCCAGCGGGACAATGAGCAGTTCTTC. It is translated as CASKNGPQRDNEQFF.